Listed below are T cell receptor beta chains from one sample, sequenced in a study of shared clonotypes between healthy human individuals. Data came from immunoSEQ multiplex PCR; TCRdb stores just in-frame clones and leaves some out. The top ten hold around 12% of the sample, which has fewer than 550,000 clones, over 75% seen once. Sequencing was done on a sample of PBMCs. These receptors were obtained from a woman in her thirties or forties in good health. Some clones in this sample may be carry-over from other donors' samples. Both conserved end residues are part of each CDR3.

length	V	J	CDR3
15	TRBV5-8	TRBJ2-7	CASSQEIGSSGEQYF
13	TRBV7-2	TRBJ2-7	CASSRTGAYEQYF
15	TRBV21-1	TRBJ1-4	CASSPAHRDNEKLFF
16	TRBV15	TRBJ1-1	CATSRGVGEGNTEAFF
11	TRBV28	TRBJ2-7	CASSSNYEQYF
16	TRBV5-5	TRBJ2-1	CASSLPQGLSYNEQFF
10	TRBV27	TRBJ2-7	CASGDYEQYF
13	TRBV2	TRBJ2-1	CASSDSGRNEQFF
12	TRBV29-1	TRBJ1-5	CSVRVSGQPQHF
16	TRBV11-2	TRBJ2-2	CASRTLRAANTGELFF
14	TRBV27	TRBJ1-1	CASSLERAGTEAFF
12	TRBV10-3	TRBJ1-2	CAISEGNYGYTF
15	TRBV6-5	TRBJ2-1	CASTATLADNNEQFF
14	TRBV28	TRBJ2-3	CASSSRTLADTQYF
17	TRBV18	TRBJ2-2	CASSPNRWLDYTGELFF
16	TRBV30	TRBJ2-5	CAWSTGTSEYQETQYF
14	TRBV5-1	TRBJ2-7	CASSLGVSGDEQYF
16	TRBV19	TRBJ1-4	CASSTRGIATNEKLFF
16	TRBV5-1	TRBJ2-3	CASSYRYLSPADTQYF
13	TRBV2	TRBJ1-2	CASSVDPGNGYTF
13	TRBV21-1	TRBJ1-1	CASSRILNTEAFF
15	TRBV6-4	TRBJ2-1	CASSVVRGVYNEQFF
15	TRBV4-3	TRBJ2-3	CASSRVAGVTDTQYF
16	TRBV28	TRBJ2-4	CASSLGLIYAKNIQYF
16	TRBV9	TRBJ2-2	CASSFGTGVVAGELFF
18	TRBV30	TRBJ1-5	CAWSAVPGGAYSNQPQHF
15	TRBV6-5	TRBJ2-5	CASSYRGREVETQYF
15	TRBV11-1	TRBJ1-2	CASSFIAGLVYGYTF
16	TRBV7-8	TRBJ2-2	CASSLRVTANTGELFF
15	TRBV9	TRBJ2-7	CASSVRAGEGYEQYF
14	TRBV19	TRBJ1-1	CASSIPGRNTEAFF
16	TRBV5-1	TRBJ2-2	CASSVRTGGDTGELFF
12	TRBV11-2	TRBJ2-1	CASSSQGHEQFF
15	TRBV6-6	TRBJ2-7	CASSSAGTGTYEQYF
15	TRBV19	TRBJ2-1	CASSLFSGTDNEQFF
15	TRBV11-2	TRBJ2-2	CASSLYLQDTGELFF
16	TRBV5-1	TRBJ2-2	CASSRTGGANTGELFF
13	TRBV28	TRBJ2-7	CASSPRGNYEQYF
16	TRBV10-2	TRBJ2-7	CASSELTGGGPREQYF
16	TRBV5-6	TRBJ2-5	CASSLGPSGGDGTQYF
16	TRBV4-1	TRBJ2-2	CASSQGSGRAPGELFF
11	TRBV28	TRBJ2-7	CASRRTYEQYF
13	TRBV5-8	TRBJ1-2	CASSLGDSYGYTF
16	TRBV7-3	TRBJ2-3	CASSLEARAHTDTQYF
12	TRBV30	TRBJ2-1	CAWSGPPGEQFF
15	TRBV7-2	TRBJ2-1	CASSLGWGGTNEQFF
17	TRBV5-1	TRBJ2-7	CASSFLGGTSGIYEQYF
15	TRBV9	TRBJ2-7	CASSASAGGSYEQYF
16	TRBV18	TRBJ1-2	CASSPDGSASNYGYTF
15	TRBV7-2	TRBJ1-5	CASSLYQWRDQPQHF
15	TRBV6-6	TRBJ2-1	CASSSQGPSYNEQFF
14	TRBV7-3	TRBJ2-7	CASSLNRGSDEQYF
13	TRBV2	TRBJ1-2	CASSLGGASGYTF
17	TRBV11-2	TRBJ2-1	CASSLGKRLAVDNEQFF
14	TRBV2	TRBJ2-2	CASTNTGWNGELFF
16	TRBV9	TRBJ2-5	CASSPTGLAFQETQYF
14	TRBV5-1	TRBJ2-1	CASSLAQMRDEQFF
15	TRBV9	TRBJ2-7	CASSVPLDSSYEQYF
14	TRBV18	TRBJ2-4	CASSATGVENIQYF